The rows below give T cell receptor beta chains drawn from one sample of a study of blood T cells in healthy people across ages. TCRdb re-derived calls from the 5' RACE reads in MiXCR, one entry per CDR3 protein. The sample lists roughly 900,000 distinct CDR3 sequences; around 28% were seen once. Sequences were obtained from blood. The receptors derive from an elderly woman in good health. Each CDR3 is given with its conserved first and last residue. The D gene is left open where the match is weak. Clone size, where shown, is once, few, many, or a class for clones that have expanded.

d_call: -
v_call: TRBV6-5
clone_size: few
j_call: TRBJ2-7
cdr3_aa: CASSSTGEGWGLVAREQYF
cdr3_nt: TGTGCCAGCAGTTCTACCGGGGAGGGATGGGGGCTAGTGGCTAGGGAGCAGTACTTC

d_call: TRBD1
v_call: TRBV18
clone_size: -
j_call: TRBJ1-5
cdr3_aa: CASSPQRAGVGGARVNQPQHF
cdr3_nt: TGTGCCAGCTCACCACAGCGGGCTGGGGTAGGGGGCGCGAGGGTGAATCAGCCCCAGCATTTT

d_call: -
v_call: TRBV20-1
clone_size: -
j_call: TRBJ2-2
cdr3_aa: CSASRQARPNTGELFF
cdr3_nt: TGCAGTGCTAGCAGACAGGCCCGTCCGAACACCGGGGAGCTGTTTTTT

d_call: -
v_call: TRBV3-1
clone_size: many
j_call: TRBJ1-1
cdr3_aa: CASSPFHQNTEAFF
cdr3_nt: TGTGCCAGCAGCCCGTTCCATCAGAACACTGAAGCTTTCTTT

d_call: TRBD2
v_call: TRBV6-5
clone_size: few
j_call: TRBJ2-4
cdr3_aa: CASSPRGEGNIQYF
cdr3_nt: TGTGCCAGCAGTCCCCGGGGGGAAGGAAACATTCAGTACTTC

d_call: -
v_call: TRBV15
clone_size: many
j_call: TRBJ2-3
cdr3_aa: CATSRVSLAGQTDTQYF
cdr3_nt: TGTGCCACCAGCAGAGTTTCTCTAGCCGGGCAGACAGATACGCAGTATTTT

d_call: TRBD1
v_call: TRBV5-5
clone_size: many
j_call: TRBJ2-5
cdr3_aa: CASSSRTGGETQYF
cdr3_nt: TGTGCCAGCAGCTCTAGGACAGGGGGGGAGACCCAGTACTTC

d_call: -
v_call: TRBV29-1
clone_size: once
j_call: TRBJ1-2
cdr3_aa: CSVGTGGYTF
cdr3_nt: TGCAGCGTGGGCACCGGGGGCTACACCTTC

d_call: -
v_call: TRBV4-1
clone_size: many
j_call: TRBJ2-1
cdr3_aa: CASSRDISSSYNEQFF
cdr3_nt: TGCGCCAGCAGCCGGGACATTTCTAGCTCCTACAATGAGCAGTTCTTC

d_call: TRBD1
v_call: TRBV7-2
clone_size: many
j_call: TRBJ2-3
cdr3_aa: CASSLDGTGGTDTQYF
cdr3_nt: TGTGCCAGCAGCTTAGATGGGACAGGGGGCACAGATACGCAGTATTTT

d_call: TRBD2
v_call: TRBV20-1
clone_size: many
j_call: TRBJ2-3
cdr3_aa: CSARRGRYTDTQYF
cdr3_nt: TGCAGTGCTAGGCGGGGGAGATACACAGATACGCAGTATTTT

d_call: -
v_call: TRBV7-2
clone_size: many
j_call: TRBJ2-3
cdr3_aa: CASSTPKSGGTQYF
cdr3_nt: TGTGCCAGCAGCACCCCCAAGTCAGGGGGGACGCAGTATTTT

d_call: -
v_call: TRBV6-5
clone_size: many
j_call: TRBJ2-4
cdr3_aa: CASSRDPLGTNIQYF
cdr3_nt: TGTGCCAGCAGCCGTGACCCCCTCGGTACAAACATTCAGTACTTC

d_call: -
v_call: TRBV30
clone_size: -
j_call: TRBJ1-1
cdr3_aa: CAWSAGQILNTEAFF
cdr3_nt: TGTGCCTGGAGCGCCGGACAGATTTTGAACACTGAAGCTTTCTTT

d_call: -
v_call: TRBV20-1
clone_size: many
j_call: TRBJ2-6
cdr3_aa: CSASLGGPSGANVLTF
cdr3_nt: TGCAGTGCTAGCCTGGGGGGACCCTCTGGGGCCAACGTCCTGACTTTC

d_call: TRBD1
v_call: TRBV24-1
clone_size: many
j_call: TRBJ2-3
cdr3_aa: CATSEHQGGPRTDTQYF
cdr3_nt: TGTGCCACCAGTGAACACCAAGGGGGCCCCCGCACAGATACGCAGTATTTT

d_call: TRBD1
v_call: TRBV4-3
clone_size: -
j_call: TRBJ1-1
cdr3_aa: CASSQERTGGLGEAFF
cdr3_nt: TGCGCCAGCAGCCAAGAGCGGACAGGGGGCCTGGGTGAAGCTTTCTTT

d_call: -
v_call: TRBV7-9
clone_size: many
j_call: TRBJ2-6
cdr3_aa: CASSVGGSGANVLTF
cdr3_nt: TGTGCCAGCAGTGTAGGGGGGTCCGGGGCCAACGTCCTGACTTTC

d_call: -
v_call: TRBV20-1
clone_size: -
j_call: TRBJ2-5
cdr3_aa: CSARNHLARLQETQYF
cdr3_nt: TGCAGTGCTAGAAACCACCTAGCGAGGCTCCAAGAGACCCAGTACTTC

d_call: -
v_call: TRBV10-1
clone_size: few
j_call: TRBJ1-1
cdr3_aa: CASREGEWTEAFF
cdr3_nt: TGCGCCAGCCGGGAGGGCGAGTGGACTGAAGCTTTCTTT

d_call: -
v_call: TRBV6-5
clone_size: many
j_call: TRBJ1-2
cdr3_aa: CASSLDTNGGYGYTF
cdr3_nt: TGTGCCAGCAGCTTGGACACTAACGGGGGGTATGGCTACACCTTC

d_call: TRBD1
v_call: TRBV6-6
clone_size: -
j_call: TRBJ1-1
cdr3_aa: CASSRQGIAEAFF
cdr3_nt: TGTGCCAGCAGTCGACAGGGAATCGCTGAAGCTTTCTTT

d_call: TRBD2
v_call: TRBV3-1
clone_size: -
j_call: TRBJ2-5
cdr3_aa: CASSQEAGTSGKETQYF
cdr3_nt: TGTGCCAGCAGCCAGGAAGCCGGGACTAGCGGAAAAGAGACTCAGTACTTC

d_call: -
v_call: TRBV7-2
clone_size: many
j_call: TRBJ2-7
cdr3_aa: CASSLAQGFEQYF
cdr3_nt: TGTGCCAGCAGCTTAGCCCAGGGATTCGAGCAGTACTTC

d_call: -
v_call: TRBV20-1
clone_size: many
j_call: TRBJ1-5
cdr3_aa: CSASKAGRLDQPQHF
cdr3_nt: TGCAGTGCTAGTAAGGCGGGTAGGCTTGATCAGCCCCAGCATTTT

d_call: TRBD2
v_call: TRBV9
clone_size: many
j_call: TRBJ2-1
cdr3_aa: CASSVVPTSGLNEQFF
cdr3_nt: TGTGCCAGCAGCGTAGTCCCGACTAGCGGTCTCAATGAGCAGTTCTTC

d_call: -
v_call: TRBV7-9
clone_size: many
j_call: TRBJ2-1
cdr3_aa: CASSLGSVRNNEQFF
cdr3_nt: TGTGCCAGCAGCTTGGGGTCGGTTCGTAACAATGAGCAGTTCTTC

d_call: -
v_call: TRBV7-2
clone_size: once
j_call: TRBJ1-1
cdr3_aa: CTSSRPGVRTEAFF
cdr3_nt: TGTACCAGCAGCCGCCCGGGGGTACGAACTGAAGCTTTCTTT

d_call: TRBD1
v_call: TRBV5-5
clone_size: -
j_call: TRBJ1-5
cdr3_aa: CASRLTGSGNQPQHF
cdr3_nt: TGTGCCAGCAGGTTGACAGGGAGCGGCAATCAGCCCCAGCATTTT

d_call: -
v_call: TRBV5-4
clone_size: many
j_call: TRBJ2-1
cdr3_aa: CASSLATFGEQFF
cdr3_nt: TGTGCCAGCAGCTTGGCTACCTTCGGGGAGCAGTTCTTC

d_call: TRBD1
v_call: TRBV15
clone_size: few
j_call: TRBJ2-1
cdr3_aa: CATSTRDSYNEQFF
cdr3_nt: TGTGCCACCAGCACTAGGGACAGTTACAATGAGCAGTTCTTC

d_call: -
v_call: TRBV27
clone_size: -
j_call: TRBJ1-1
cdr3_aa: CASSFLSANTEAFF
cdr3_nt: TGTGCCAGCAGTTTCCTCTCCGCGAACACTGAAGCTTTCTTT

d_call: TRBD1
v_call: TRBV28
clone_size: -
j_call: TRBJ1-1
cdr3_aa: CASDLAGGTEAFF
cdr3_nt: TGTGCCAGCGACCTGGCAGGGGGGACTGAAGCTTTCTTT

d_call: -
v_call: TRBV20-1
clone_size: many
j_call: TRBJ1-5
cdr3_aa: CSARDSRGTNQPQHF
cdr3_nt: TGCAGTGCTAGAGATTCCAGGGGAACAAATCAGCCCCAGCATTTT

d_call: TRBD1
v_call: TRBV2
clone_size: -
j_call: TRBJ1-2
cdr3_aa: CASSEWDRPGYGYTF
cdr3_nt: TGTGCCAGCAGTGAGTGGGACAGGCCTGGCTACGGCTACACCTTC

d_call: TRBD2
v_call: TRBV7-2
clone_size: -
j_call: TRBJ2-5
cdr3_aa: CASSVGTSGNIETQYF
cdr3_nt: TGTGCCAGCAGCGTTGGGACTAGCGGGAATATCGAGACCCAGTACTTC

d_call: -
v_call: TRBV6-2/TRBV6-3
clone_size: -
j_call: TRBJ1-5
cdr3_aa: CASTLDGINQPQHF
cdr3_nt: TGTGCCAGCACTCTGGACGGGATTAATCAGCCCCAGCATTTT

d_call: TRBD2
v_call: TRBV20-1
clone_size: many
j_call: TRBJ2-3
cdr3_aa: CSASPRAGGLTDTQYF
cdr3_nt: TGCAGTGCTAGTCCCCGAGCGGGGGGGCTTACAGATACGCAGTATTTT

d_call: -
v_call: TRBV19
clone_size: -
j_call: TRBJ1-5
cdr3_aa: CASSAQLKPQHF
cdr3_nt: TGTGCCAGTAGTGCCCAGCTTAAGCCCCAGCATTTT

d_call: TRBD1
v_call: TRBV5-1
clone_size: many
j_call: TRBJ1-2
cdr3_aa: CASSTPGTGALYGYTF
cdr3_nt: TGCGCCAGCAGCACCCCCGGGACAGGAGCCCTCTATGGCTACACCTTC

d_call: -
v_call: TRBV5-4
clone_size: many
j_call: TRBJ2-1
cdr3_aa: CASTEAGVGYNEQFF
cdr3_nt: TGTGCCAGCACAGAGGCCGGGGTGGGCTACAATGAGCAGTTCTTC